Below, 23 T cell receptor beta chains from the same sample are listed, as sequenced in a study of T cells in localized non-small cell lung cancer. Sequenced by immunoSEQ multiplex PCR; TCRdb stores in-frame clones only, minus some. The sample holds about 41,000 clones, around nine tenths seen once. This material consisted of peripheral blood, taken before any cancer treatment. These receptor sequences come from a female donor over 55 with stage I squamous cell lung carcinoma.

The chain carries TRBV7-9 and TRBJ1-3; D remains unclear. The CDR3 runs 13 residues. The V end lost 8 bases, the J end lost 2 bases, and 10 bases lay between the germline ends. The V gene's germline CDR1 is SEHNR and CDR2 FQNEAQ (reference sequence). The CDR3 spells CASLGRAGNTIYF. CDR3 coding DNA: TGTGCCAGCCTGGGGAGGGCTGGAAACACCATATATTTT. Full variable domain (missing parts from reference TRBV7-9 and TRBJ1-3): DTGVSQNPRHKITKRGQNVTFRCDPISEHNRLYWYRQTLGQGPEFLTYFQNEAQLEKSRLLSDRFSAERPKGSFSTLEIQRTEQGDSAMYLCASLGRAGNTIYFGEGSWLTVV.

This clone was picked up one time. The chain uses TRBV2 and TRBJ2-2; 10 positions agree with TRBD2. The length of the CDR3 is 17 residues. Trimming at V came to 6 bases and at J to 2 bases, leaving 9 bases not matched to a gene. CDR1 and CDR2 (germline): SNHLY, FYNNEI. CDR3 sequence (DNA): TGTGCCAGCAGGAGGGCTAGCGGGAGAGGTAACACCGGGGAGCTGTTTTTT. It translates to CASRRASGRGNTGELFF. Full variable domain (missing parts from reference TRBV2 and TRBJ2-2): EPEVTQTPSHQVTQMGQEVILRCVPISNHLYFYWYRQILGQKVEFLVSFYNNEISEKSEIFDDQFSVERPDGSNFTLKIRSTKLEDSAMYFCASRRASGRGNTGELFFGEGSRLTVL.

The chain recombines TRBV4-3 with TRBJ1-2; D uncertain. The germline gives CDR1 LGHNA, CDR2 YSLEER. V lost 0 bases, J lost 7 bases, and 18 bases lay in between. CDR3 length: 16 residues. CDR3 loop: CASSQDPRSGAGGYTF. The CDR3 coding sequence is TGCGCCAGCAGCCAAGATCCGCGGTCTGGTGCGGGTGGCTACACCTTC.

This sequence joins TRBV30 and TRBJ1-2; D gene uncertain. CDR3 length: 15 amino acids. The V gene lost 3 bases and the J gene lost 6 bases, with 20 bases spanning the gap. Germline V lookup: CDR1 GTSNPN, CDR2 SVGIG (reference sequence). The CDR3 region has the DNA TGTGCCTGGAGGATTAAAGCTGGTGGCATCAATGGCTACACCTTC. Translated: CAWRIKAGGINGYTF.

The chain links TRBV7-4 to TRBJ1-4; 9 positions agree with TRBD1. The V segment lost 1 base and the J segment 3 bases; nucleotides outside the gene matches: 9. Germline V gives CDR1 SGHVT, CDR2 SQSDAQ. CDR3 size: 18 residues. For the CDR3, the DNA is TGTGCCAGCAGCTTAGGGAAGGACAGGGGCAGAGCTAATGAAAAACTGTTTTTT. Translated: CASSLGKDRGRANEKLFF. Together with reference TRBV7-4 and TRBJ1-4, the CDR3 gives the full variable domain: GAGVSQSPRYKVAKRGRDVALRCDSISGHVTLYWYRQTLGQGSEVLTYSQSDAQRDKSGRPSGRFSAERPERSVSTLKIQRTEQGDSAVYLCASSLGKDRGRANEKLFFGSGTQLSVL.

This rearrangement joins TRBV7-6 to TRBJ2-5, with D unclear. V lost 1 base and J lost 2, with 8 bases in between. This CDR3 is built from 14 residues. CDR1 is SGHVS and CDR2 is FNYEAQ in the germline V gene. The CDR3 nucleotides read TGTGCCAGCAGCTTAGAACTCGTACAAGAGACCCAGTACTTC. It specifies CASSLELVQETQYF.

V is TRBV5-1 and J is TRBJ2-7; 8 bases fit TRBD1. The CDR3 is made up of 14 amino acids. Germline V CDR1 and CDR2: SGHRS, YFSETQ. V shed 2 bases and J 2 bases; nucleotides not matched to a gene: 3. This chain's CDR3 is CASSLEQGAYEQYF. The CDR3 DNA follows: TGCGCCAGCAGCTTAGAACAGGGGGCCTACGAGCAGTACTTC.

This clone was seen only a few times. J is TRBJ1-5 and V is TRBV4-1; tentatively, D is TRBD1 (5 bases). Trimming took off 4 bases at V and 1 base at J, with 14 bases between the two ends. Germline V CDR1 and CDR2: MGHRA, YSYEKL. This CDR3 is 16 amino acids long. The CDR3 DNA reads as TGCGCCAGCAGCCTCGAATGGGGCAGGAGCAATCAGCCCCAGCATTTT. This gives the protein CASSLEWGRSNQPQHF.

The chain carries TRBV7-2 and TRBJ1-2, with 7 positions matching TRBD1. CDR1 and CDR2 (germline): SGHTA, FQGNSA. V trimming: 5 bases; J trimming: 4 bases; junction bases outside the gene matches: 13. The length of the CDR3 is 16 residues. In nucleotides, the CDR3 is TGTGCCAGCAGCCCAACAGGGACAGCCTCAAGCTATGGCTACACCTTC. Translating it yields CASSPTGTASSYGYTF.

This chain uses TRBV6-5 with TRBJ2-2; D uncertain. V was pared by 0 bases and J by 1 base, with 6 bases between. The length of the CDR3 is 15 residues. From germline, CDR1 is MNHEY and CDR2 SVGAGI. CDR3 loop: CASSYSILNTGELFF. The DNA of the CDR3 is TGTGCCAGCAGTTACTCGATCCTGAACACCGGGGAGCTGTTTTTT.

The rearrangement links TRBV27 to TRBJ2-3; TRBD2 agrees at 8 bases. The germline CDR1 and CDR2 sequences are MNHEY and SMNVEV (reference sequence). The CDR3 totals 14 residues. Trimming at V came to 5 bases and at J to 3 bases, leaving 4 bases not matched to a gene. The CDR3 sequence is CASSPGTRTDTQYF. The CDR3 DNA sequence: TGTGCCAGCAGTCCCGGGACTAGAACAGATACGCAGTATTTT.

For the CDR3, the DNA is TGCAGCGCAGCAGGGGGGGACGTGAACACTGAAGCTTTCTTT. Its translation is CSAAGGDVNTEAFF. The chain couples TRBV29-1 to TRBJ1-1; 7 nucleotides line up with TRBD1. CDR3 length equals 14 residues. Looked up from germline, CDR1 is SQVTM and CDR2 is ANQGSEA. J gave up 0 bases and V 7 bases, and 8 bases lay outside the gene matches.

The genes are TRBV27 and TRBJ2-2; 7 bases fit TRBD1. Trimming took 5 bases from V and 7 from J; bases not matched to a gene: 4. This CDR3 contains 13 residues. Germline CDR1 reads MNHEY; CDR2 reads SMNVEV (reference sequence). CDR3 sequence reads: CASSHRGHGELFF. The CDR3 DNA sequence: TGTGCCAGCAGTCACAGGGGCCACGGGGAGCTGTTTTTT.

V and J are TRBV14 and TRBJ2-7; D might be TRBD1 (6 bases). The V end was cut by 4 bases, the J end by 5 bases, with 9 bases between. This CDR3 region has 12 residues. The germline CDR1 and CDR2 sequences are SGHDN and FVKESK. In nucleotides, the CDR3 is TGTGCCAGCAGCCTACAGGGTCACGAGCAGTACTTC. It yields the protein CASSLQGHEQYF. The full variable domain, completed using reference TRBV14 and TRBJ2-7, is EAGVTQFPSHSVIEKGQTVTLRCDPISGHDNLYWYRRVMGKEIKFLLHFVKESKQDESGMPNNRFLAERTGGTYSTLKVQPAELEDSGVYFCASSLQGHEQYFGPGTRLTVT.

This chain links TRBV7-9 with TRBJ1-1; the D gene is possibly TRBD1 (5 bases). The CDR3 is 15 amino acids. V was cut by 3 bases and J by 0 bases, with 11 bases left in between. Germline V gene sequence: CDR1 SEHNR, CDR2 FQNEAQ (reference sequence). The DNA for the CDR3 is TGTGCCAGCAGCTTTGGGACGGCCCTGAACACTGAAGCTTTCTTT. It specifies CASSFGTALNTEAFF.

This rearrangement joins TRBV7-2 to TRBJ2-3; the match to TRBD2 covers 12 bases. The CDR3 totals 14 residues. After removal of 5 bases from V and 7 bases from J, the junction contained 4 bases not matched to a gene. Germline V gives CDR1 SGHTA, CDR2 FQGNSA. In DNA, the CDR3 is TGTGCCAGCAGCAACCTAGCGGGGGGGAATACGCAGTATTTT. Protein sequence: CASSNLAGGNTQYF.

This clone has just a few counts. The CDR3 reads CASARQGVTDEQFF. In DNA form, the CDR3 reads TGTGCCAGCGCGAGACAGGGGGTCACGGATGAGCAGTTCTTC. The V call is TRBV2, the J call TRBJ2-1; TRBD1 matches at 9 bases. The CDR3 covers 14 residues. V lost 8 bases, J lost 8 bases, and 10 bases stayed unmatched. CDR1 SNHLY and CDR2 FYNNEI come from the germline V gene.

This sequence joins TRBV4-1 and TRBJ2-2, with TRBD1 matching 7 bases. The CDR3 is made up of 15 amino acids. The trim removed 4 bases at V and 0 bases at J, leaving 2 bases unmatched. The germline gives CDR1 MGHRA, CDR2 YSYEKL. CDR3 loop: CASSRGTANTGELFF. Here the CDR3 DNA reads TGCGCCAGCAGCCGAGGGACAGCGAACACCGGGGAGCTGTTTTTT.

The rearrangement uses TRBV18 and TRBJ2-1; 7 nucleotides agree with TRBD2. The V gene's germline CDR1 is KGHSH and CDR2 LQKENI. The CDR3 covers 16 residues. Trimming removed 2 bases from V and 7 bases from J; junction bases left unmatched: 11. The CDR3 loop is CASSPNPQGGQNEQFF. CDR3 DNA sequence: TGTGCCAGCTCACCAAATCCGCAGGGAGGGCAAAATGAGCAGTTCTTC.

The table lists this clone with a count of one. V usage is TRBV7-3 and J usage is TRBJ2-3, with a weak D call TRBD2 (6 bases). The CDR3 has 17 residues. V was clipped by 5 bases and J by 3 bases, with 21 bases between them. CDR1 and CDR2 from the germline V gene are SGHTA and FQGTGA. The CDR3 region is CASSLTPRGGGTDTQYF. In DNA, the CDR3 is TGTGCCAGCAGCCTCACCCCCCGGGGAGGAGGTACAGATACGCAGTATTTT.

This chain joins TRBV6-5 and TRBJ2-1, with 8 bases lining up with TRBD2. CDR1 and CDR2 (germline): MNHEY, SVGAGI. The CDR3 sequence is 16 residues long. V shed 2 bases, J shed 6 bases, and the junction held 9 bases outside the gene matches. The CDR3 DNA follows: TGTGCCAGCAGTTACCCGGCGGGAGGTATCGCCAATGAGCAGTTCTTC. It encodes CASSYPAGGIANEQFF.

This chain connects TRBV7-6 to TRBJ2-2; D call uncertain. Between the trimmed V and J ends, which lost 3 bases and 0 bases, there was a span of 8 bases. CDR1 is SGHVS, CDR2 FNYEAQ, per germline. CDR3 length: 15 amino acids. The CDR3 sequence is CASSFGRPNTGELFF. DNA of the CDR3: TGTGCCAGCAGCTTTGGCAGGCCGAACACCGGGGAGCTGTTTTTT.

CDR3 loop: CASSPERETQYF. The CDR3 DNA reads TGTGCCAGCTCACCTGAAAGAGAGACCCAGTACTTC. The chain is built from TRBV18 and TRBJ2-5; the D is unclear. Germline V lookup: CDR1 KGHSH, CDR2 LQKENI. This CDR3 region has 12 residues. The V end was cut by 3 bases, the J end by 4 bases, with 6 bases between.